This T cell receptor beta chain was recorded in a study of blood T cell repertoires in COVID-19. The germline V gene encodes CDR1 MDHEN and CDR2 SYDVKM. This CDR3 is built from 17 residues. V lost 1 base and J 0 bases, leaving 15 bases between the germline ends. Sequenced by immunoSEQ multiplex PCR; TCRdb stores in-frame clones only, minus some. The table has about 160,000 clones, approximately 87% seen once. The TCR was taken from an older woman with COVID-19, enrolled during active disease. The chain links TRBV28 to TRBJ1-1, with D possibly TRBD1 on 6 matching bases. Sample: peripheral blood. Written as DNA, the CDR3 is TGTGCCAGCAGTTTATATATGACAGGTACCATGAACACTGAAGCTTTCTTT. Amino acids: CASSLYMTGTMNTEAFF.